This T cell receptor beta chain derives from a study of T cells in Graves' hyperthyroidism and ophthalmopathy (dated by TCRdb to between 2018 and 2021). In terms of the full investigation: Peripheral blood samples were taken at initial diagnosis, before any treatment was given. The paper reports TCR Vbeta CDR3 sequencing of over 130 peripheral blood samples: approximately 43 ophthalmopathy, about 75 hyperthyroidism and around 17 progressor patients. A discovery cohort of about a hundred patients, 43 with Graves' ophthalmopathy and about 58 with stable Graves' hyperthyroidism, was used to find distinguishing TCR V-J signatures. After sampling, hyperthyroidism patients received methimazole starting at 30 mg daily, and ophthalmopathy patients received high-dose intravenous methylprednisolone. The approximately 97 discovery patients were randomly divided into training and test sets at a 7:3 ratio. An independent validation cohort of around 20 hyperthyroidism patients and over 15 patients who later progressed to ophthalmopathy tested prospective prediction of ophthalmopathy. The study also compared thyroid tissue and blood T-cell repertoires from more than 5 Graves' hyperthyroidism patients. The paper's findings and limits, for the study overall: Sample size was not statistically predetermined, and investigators were not blinded to group allocation. During validation, the model predicted progression to ophthalmopathy a median of about 5.9 months ahead of onset, with 60% to 71% sensitivity and around 72% specificity. A 13 V-J signature model separated ophthalmopathy from stable hyperthyroidism, with around 90% sensitivity and 81% to 82% specificity in cross-validation and 80%/75% in testing. Most expanded thyroid clonotypes (frequency above 0.001) were also detected in blood, suggesting blood repertoires may reflect thyroid immune responses.

Amplification of TCR beta CDR3 regions was carried out from RNA transcripts. The TCR CDR3 was subjected to a first round of RT-PCR using the HTBI primer set and the Qiagen OneStep RT-PCR kit. The libraries were constructed in a second round of multiplex PCR and then size-selected and purified. Sequencing of the libraries was done on an Illumina HiSeq2000 using paired-end 100 bp reads. The authors' pipeline ran thus. Raw data were processed with SOAPnuke, discarding reads with adapters, uncalled bases, mean Phred below 15, or no exact constant-primer or identifier match. High-quality paired reads were merged using COPE v1.2.5, and each unique nucleotide sequence was defined as a clonotype. MiTCR v1.1 was used to align clonotypes to the IMGT TRBV, TRBD and TRBJ reference segments. The analysis was restricted to V-J combinations with a frequency above 0.0001, which together covered 99.2% of the repertoires. A TCS score was defined as the ratio of F50 (clonal expansion) to E x V (chaos), with BLOSUM62-based TCRdist applied between CDR3 peptides within each V-J. Welch's t-statistics and random forest reduced several hundred V-J features to 10 to 15, which were used in a naive Bayes classifier (R e1071). TCRdb took the public reads, trimmed them with fastp at Q25, ran MiXCR for clone calling and kept in-frame beta chains. Here each entry gathers all rows of one CDR3 protein and keeps the most common genes and DNA. The authors' filters were not applied to this entry. Counted in this sample were about 290,000 distinct CDR3 sequences; approximately 15% of them appeared once. The ten largest clones represent roughly 7.9% of the sample.

Stable Graves' hyperthyroidism was defined as no progression to ophthalmopathy during 18 months of follow-up. Hyperthyroidism patients were aged 18 to 65 years and newly diagnosed, with disease duration of less than 2 months. The study excluded patients with uncontrolled infections, other autoimmune diseases, pregnancy or lactation. Clinical symptoms, serum thyroxine and TRAb, thyroid ultrasound, and orbital computed tomography formed the basis for the diagnoses. PBMCs were separated from approximately 10 ml of fresh peripheral blood using Ficoll-Paque density gradient centrifugation. Total RNA was extracted with Trizol reagent, and quality was checked on an Agilent 2100 Bioanalyzer. The germline V gene gives CDR1 as KGHDR and CDR2 as SFDVKD. The CDR3 runs 14 residues from the cysteine to the phenylalanine. Just CDR3 DNA is preserved here, 42 bases in frame from base 1. For this chain, trimming is 8 bases at the V end and 7 bases at the J end, and the number of junction bases without a gene match is 8.

This clonotype was counted only a few times. No antigen is known for it. No base-level quality is on record; no much larger clone is a single base apart. The chain joins TRBV24-1 to TRBJ2-1; 9 central bases correspond to TRBD2. The TCR comes from a woman aged 40 to 50 with Graves' hyperthyroidism. Sequencing was carried out using blood. The CDR3 protein is CATKREAEGNEQFF. In nucleotide form, the sequence is TGTGCCACCAAGCGGGAGGCTGAGGGTAATGAGCAGTTCTTC.